The 14 T cell receptor beta chains reported below all come from one sample, sequenced in a study of T-cell reconstitution after alpha-beta-depleted transplantation in children. Unique molecular identifiers were incorporated into the prepared TCRbeta library. TCRdb called the PCR reads again in MiXCR, with one record for every CDR3 protein. The table shows approximately 800,000 distinct CDR3 sequences, with about 16% occurring only once. Here the sequenced sample was PBMCs, mostly from graft donor cells, taken 360 days after TCRalphabeta/CD19-depleted stem cell transplant. Receptors originate from a male patient younger than 18 who had a stem cell transplant for acute lymphoblastic leukemia, so the T cells may come from the graft donor.

J is TRBJ1-5 and V is TRBV20-1; tentatively, D is TRBD1 (5 bases). This CDR3 comprises 16 residues. V shed 2 bases and J shed 5 bases, with 19 bases lying between them. CDR1 and CDR2 from the germline V gene are DFQATT and SNEGSKA (reference sequence). CDR3 coding DNA: TGCAGTGCTAGACCTATCAGGGTAGTGGTAGATCAGCCCCAGCATTTT. Translation gives CSARPIRVVVDQPQHF.

V is TRBV12-3 or TRBV12-4 and J is TRBJ2-7, with D unresolved. V lost 5 bases to trimming and J lost 2 bases, with 10 bases between them. The length of the CDR3 is 13 residues. CDR3 in amino acids: CASSGFTAYEQYF. DNA of the CDR3: TGTGCCAGCAGTGGGTTTACAGCCTACGAGCAGTACTTC.

The CDR3 DNA reads as TGCAGTGCTACCCCAAGGGGGGCTCTAGGTGGGGCCAACGTCCTGACTTTC. It specifies CSATPRGALGGANVLTF. This chain connects TRBV20-1 to TRBJ2-6, with D perhaps given as TRBD1 or TRBD2 (6 bases each). Per germline, CDR1 DFQATT and CDR2 SNEGSKA (reference sequence). This CDR3 is 17 amino acids long. The germline V and J ends were trimmed by 4 bases and 3 bases, with 19 bases remaining between them.

This clonotype was detected a few times. CDR3 in DNA: TGTGCCACCAGCAGAGACGGCGAAAGACTTTACAATGAGCAGTTCTTC. This gives the protein CATSRDGERLYNEQFF. The rearrangement uses TRBV15 and TRBJ2-1, with D hard to call. The ends were cut back, 0 bases at V and 4 bases at J, with 13 bases in the middle. The CDR3 contains 16 residues. Germline V CDR1 and CDR2: LNHNV, YYDKDF (reference sequence). Looking up the rest from reference TRBV15 and TRBJ2-1 gives the full variable domain: DAMVIQNPRYQVTQFGKPVTLSCSQTLNHNVMYWYQQKSSQAPKLLFHYYDKDFNNEADTPDNFQSRRPNTSFCFLDIRSPGLGDTAMYLCATSRDGERLYNEQFFGPGTRLTVL.

V is TRBV2 and J is TRBJ1-2; no clear D. The CDR3 sequence is 12 residues long. V was clipped by 2 bases and J by 8 bases, with 9 bases between them. Germline-derived CDR1 and CDR2 are SNHLY and FYNNEI. The CDR3 loop is CASSEPLGGYTF. The CDR3 region has the DNA TGTGCCAGCAGTGAACCACTTGGGGGCTACACCTTC.

This clonotype has just a few counts. CDR3 nucleotide sequence: TGTGCCATCAGTGATAGGTTGGGAGAAGTGTCCTACAATGAGCAGTTCTTC. This sequence encodes CAISDRLGEVSYNEQFF. The rearrangement links TRBV10-3 to TRBJ2-1; a weak D match, TRBD2 (5 bases). The CDR3 has 17 residues. Between the trimmed V and J ends, which lost 3 bases and 1 base, there was a span of 16 bases. Germline CDR1 is ENHRY and CDR2 is SYGVKD.

The CDR3 DNA sequence: TGCAGTGCTACAACGTCGCGGGGGGGATTAGCGGGAGACTCCTACGAGCAGTACTTC. Protein: CSATTSRGGLAGDSYEQYF. The V call is TRBV20-1, the J call TRBJ2-7; 9 bases are shared with TRBD2. The V gene's germline CDR1 is DFQATT and CDR2 SNEGSKA (reference sequence). With 4 bases clipped from V and 0 bases from J, the junction kept 19 bases outside the gene matches. The CDR3 has 19 amino acids.

Here the CDR3 reads CASSKWVDQETQYF. The CDR3 nucleotides read TGTGCCAGCAGTAAGTGGGTGGACCAAGAGACCCAGTACTTC. V gene TRBV2 combines with J gene TRBJ2-5; D not resolved. The ends were cut back, 5 bases at V and 0 bases at J, with 10 bases in the middle. The CDR3 has 14 residues. In germline, CDR1 is SNHLY, CDR2 FYNNEI.

This clonotype was seen a handful of times. The chain carries TRBV5-1 and TRBJ1-2; D gene uncertain. CDR1 is SGHRS, CDR2 YFSETQ, per germline. The CDR3 loop spans 13 amino acids. Trimming removed 7 bases from V and 1 base from J, with 11 bases in between. The CDR3 spells CASGEQHNYGYTF. CDR3 bases: TGCGCCAGCGGAGAACAGCATAACTATGGCTACACCTTC.

This clonotype was seen ten or more times. The chain links TRBV7-9 to TRBJ2-1, with unresolved D. The V end lost 7 bases, the J end lost 9 bases, and 7 bases lay between the germline ends. The CDR3 is made up of 10 amino acids. Germline CDR1 reads SEHNR; CDR2 reads FQNEAQ (reference sequence). The DNA of the CDR3 is TGTGCCAGCACGCCAGCTGAGCAGTTCTTC. This translates into CASTPAEQFF.

This clonotype was counted between two and nine times. In DNA form, the CDR3 reads TGTGCCAGCAGCGACCCCGGGAGCTACGAGCAGTACTTC. Translation gives CASSDPGSYEQYF. The chain has TRBV12-3 or TRBV12-4 and TRBJ2-7; tentative D call: TRBD2 (6 bases). CDR3 size: 13 residues. V lost 6 bases, J lost 3 bases, and 12 bases lay in between.

The rearrangement uses TRBV24-1 and TRBJ2-1; TRBD2 might be the D (5 bases). The V end lost 6 bases, the J end lost 6 bases, and 23 bases lay between the germline ends. This CDR3 is 17 amino acids long. Germline V lookup: CDR1 KGHDR, CDR2 SFDVKD. The CDR3 region has the DNA TGTGCCACCAGTACCTCGACTAACCCACTCGGGTCCAATGAGCAGTTCTTC. Translated, it gives CATSTSTNPLGSNEQFF.

This clonotype was counted a few times. This chain joins TRBV10-1 and TRBJ1-1, with 7 nucleotides matching TRBD1. The germline V gene encodes CDR1 WNHNN and CDR2 SYGVQD (reference sequence). The CDR3 consists of 13 residues. J lost 3 bases, V lost 6 bases, and 4 bases had no gene match. This CDR3 is CASRRGQHTEAFF. The CDR3 bases are TGCGCCAGCAGAAGGGGACAGCACACTGAAGCTTTCTTT.

There are a few counts of this clonotype. The rearrangement links TRBV7-9 to TRBJ2-7, with 7 positions matching TRBD2. The junction had 2 bases not matched to a gene; V was cut back by 1 base and J by 2 bases. CDR1 and CDR2 from the germline V gene are SEHNR and FQNEAQ (reference sequence). This CDR3 is built from 14 residues. DNA of the CDR3: TGTGCCAGCAGCTTAGTTACTAGCGCCTACGAGCAGTACTTC. Translation: CASSLVTSAYEQYF.